Presented here are 22 T cell receptor beta chains from one specimen sequenced in a study of T cells after yellow fever vaccination. TCRdb reprocessed the 5' RACE reads with MiXCR, giving one entry per CDR3 protein. The profile shows a few hundred thousand distinct CDR3 sequences, 3% to 3.5% of them singletons. Material: CD4+ T cells sorted from PBMCs, obtained 10 days after the yellow fever booster vaccination. These receptors originate from a man aged 18 to 30 who received the YFV17D yellow fever vaccine.

This clonotype was counted many times. The J gene is TRBJ2-5, the V gene TRBV5-1; D is uncertain. CDR1 SGHRS and CDR2 YFSETQ come from the germline V gene. The length of the CDR3 is 12 residues. Trimming left V 1 base short and J 4 bases short, with 5 bases between. CDR3 loop: CASSLITETQYF. Here the CDR3 DNA reads TGCGCCAGCAGCTTGATTACAGAGACCCAGTACTTC.

This clonotype was picked up many times. The gene calls are TRBV7-2 and TRBJ2-3; TRBD2 matches at 7 bases. This CDR3 region has 17 residues. Germline V lookup: CDR1 SGHTA, CDR2 FQGNSA. V dropped 0 bases and J dropped 2; count of bases not matched to a gene: 8. CDR3 nucleotides: TGTGCCAGCAGCTTAGCGCGGCCGGGACTACCCACAGATACGCAGTATTTT. As protein: CASSLARPGLPTDTQYF.

The gene calls are TRBV2 and TRBJ2-3; tentatively, D is TRBD2 (5 bases). Germline V gives CDR1 SNHLY, CDR2 FYNNEI. V was cut by 7 bases and J by 0 bases, with 11 bases left in between. This CDR3 region has 14 residues. The chain's CDR3 is CASKAGGSTDTQYF. The CDR3 DNA reads TGTGCCAGCAAGGCCGGCGGGAGCACAGATACGCAGTATTTT.

In its sample, this clonotype was seen many times. The rearrangement links TRBV30 to TRBJ2-1; 12 bases fit TRBD2. CDR3 length: 11 residues. Germline V gene lookup returns CDR1 GTSNPN and CDR2 SVGIG (reference sequence). The CDR3 bases are TGTGCGAGACTAGCGGGGGAGAAGCAGTTCTTC. It codes for CARLAGEKQFF.

This clonotype was counted many times. The chain combines TRBV4-1 with TRBJ1-5; 7 bases agree with TRBD1. V was pared by 0 bases and J by 9 bases, with 5 bases of the junction left unmatched. Looked up from germline, CDR1 is MGHRA and CDR2 is YSYEKL. The CDR3 has 14 residues. CDR3 sequence (DNA): TGCGCCAGCAGCCAAGAGGACAGGATAATGCCCCAGCATTTT. This sequence encodes CASSQEDRIMPQHF.

A note on this clonotype: Just one base apart from a much larger clone, this may be a read error. The V and J genes are TRBV5-5 and TRBJ2-7; no clear D. The length of the CDR3 is 16 residues. Germline V gives CDR1 SGHKS, CDR2 YYEKEE (reference sequence). V was pared by 7 bases and J by 0 bases, with 20 bases between. For the CDR3, the DNA is TGTGCCAGCTGCCCGAACTGGTCCTCGAGCTCCTACGAGCAGTACGTC. Its protein product is CASCPNWSSSSYEQYV.

This clonotype was recorded many times. The chain carries TRBV5-1 and TRBJ2-1; TRBD2 matches at 7 bases. The ends lost 0 bases at V and 8 bases at J; junction bases unmatched: 11. The CDR3 length is 16 residues. The germline gives CDR1 SGHRS, CDR2 YFSETQ. Here the CDR3 reads CASSLGSSGALYEQFF. The CDR3 nucleotides read TGCGCCAGCAGCTTGGGGTCTAGCGGTGCTTTGTATGAGCAGTTCTTC. The full variable domain, rest sourced from reference TRBV5-1 and TRBJ2-1, is KAGVTQTPRYLIKTRGQQVTLSCSPISGHRSVSWYQQTPGQGLQFLFEYFSETQRNKGNFPGRFSGRQFSNSRSEMNVSTLELGDSALYLCASSLGSSGALYEQFFGPGTRLTVL.

This clonotype has only a few counts. This rearrangement joins TRBV15 to TRBJ2-3; D is unresolved. The CDR3 spans 11 residues. Trimming cost V 6 bases and J 3 bases, with 4 bases left between them. Germline loops: CDR1 LNHNV, CDR2 YYDKDF (reference sequence). The CDR3 DNA sequence: TGTGCCACCAGAGAGACAGATACGCAGTATTTT. Its protein product is CATRETDTQYF.

This clonotype showed up many times. The chain recombines TRBV12-3 or TRBV12-4 with TRBJ1-2; TRBD1 matches 12 bases. The V and J ends lost 6 bases and 1 base, in that order; junction bases with no gene match: 6. CDR3 length: 16 residues. Written as DNA, the CDR3 is TGTGCCAGCAGACTTGGGACAGGGGGCCTTAACTATGGCTACACCTTC. It translates to CASRLGTGGLNYGYTF.

This clonotype was detected a few times. This chain connects TRBV19 to TRBJ1-1; D might be TRBD1 (5 bases). Trimming removed 3 bases at V and 1 base at J, with 12 bases between. The CDR3 covers 15 residues. Germline CDR1 and CDR2: LNHDA and SQIVND (reference sequence). CDR3 protein: CASSMRRGTNTEAFF. Here the CDR3 DNA reads TGTGCCAGTAGTATGAGGAGGGGCACGAACACTGAAGCTTTCTTT.

The rearrangement joins TRBV5-8 to TRBJ2-1; perhaps D is TRBD1 or TRBD2 (5 bases each). The CDR3 runs to 14 residues. Between the trimmed V and J ends, which lost 6 bases and 0 bases, there was a span of 10 bases. Germline-derived CDR1 and CDR2 are SGHTS and YDEGEE. The CDR3 coding sequence is TGTGCCAGCACCTGGGGGAGCTCCTACAATGAGCAGTTCTTC. Translated: CASTWGSSYNEQFF.

This clonotype was found many times. J is TRBJ2-3 and V is TRBV7-7; 7 bases are shared with TRBD1. Germline loops: CDR1 SSHAT, CDR2 FNYEAQ (reference sequence). V shed 5 bases and J 2 bases; nucleotides not matched to a gene: 4. This CDR3 contains 14 residues. CDR3 DNA: TGTGCCAGCAGCCAGGGACAGTTCACAGATACGCAGTATTTT. This codes for CASSQGQFTDTQYF. Based on the CDR3 plus reference TRBV7-7 and TRBJ2-3, the full variable domain is GAGVSQSPRYKVTKRGQDVTLRCDPISSHATLYWYQQALGQGPEFLTYFNYEAQPDKSGLPSDRFSAERPEGSISTLTIQRTEQRDSAMYRCASSQGQFTDTQYFGPGTRLTVL.

This clonotype showed up many times. The J gene is TRBJ2-7, the V gene TRBV6-2 or TRBV6-3; the D gene is possibly TRBD2 (5 bases). The V and J ends lost 10 bases and 1 base respectively, with 17 bases between them. In germline, CDR1 is MNHEY, CDR2 SVGEGT. This CDR3 is built from 14 residues. CDR3 sequence reads: CATGKRVASYEQYV. CDR3 DNA: TGTGCCACCGGCAAGAGGGTGGCTTCCTACGAGCAGTACGTC.

This clonotype was recorded once. V gene TRBV5-1 combines with J gene TRBJ1-4, with TRBD1 matching 8 bases. V lost 4 bases and J lost 8; bases outside the gene matches: 10. Germline V lookup: CDR1 SGHRS, CDR2 YFSETQ. This CDR3 has 15 residues. The CDR3 region is CASSQRGQGGEKLFF. As DNA, the CDR3 is TGCGCCAGCAGCCAGAGAGGACAGGGAGGAGAAAAACTGTTTTTT. Supplemented by reference TRBV5-1 and TRBJ1-4, the full variable domain reads KAGVTQTPRYLIKTRGQQVTLSCSPISGHRSVSWYQQTPGQGLQFLFEYFSETQRNKGNFPGRFSGRQFSNSRSEMNVSTLELGDSALYLCASSQRGQGGEKLFFGSGTQLSVL.

The rearrangement links TRBV7-2 to TRBJ2-3, with a possible D match to TRBD2 (5 bases). Germline V CDR1 and CDR2: SGHTA, FQGNSA. V gave up 0 bases and J gave up 3 bases, with 10 bases separating them. There are 15 residues in the CDR3. The CDR3 region is CASSLALERTDTQYF. The CDR3 region has the DNA TGTGCCAGCAGCTTAGCGCTGGAGCGGACAGATACGCAGTATTTT.

The chain links TRBV20-1 to TRBJ2-3; D is unresolved. The V and J ends lost 3 bases and 5 bases respectively, with 6 bases between them. The CDR3 covers 11 residues. Germline V gene sequence: CDR1 DFQATT, CDR2 SNEGSKA (reference sequence). CDR3 in DNA: TGCAGTGCTAGTAATGGAGATACGCAGTATTTT. This gives the protein CSASNGDTQYF.

V usage is TRBV2 and J usage is TRBJ1-1; D remains ambiguous. CDR1 is SNHLY, CDR2 FYNNEI, per germline. The CDR3 has 13 amino acids. With 4 bases removed from V and 1 base from J, the gap between germline ends came to 7 bases. Written as DNA, the CDR3 is TGTGCCAGCAGTGGGGAGAGGAACACTGAAGCTTTCTTT. This translates into CASSGERNTEAFF.

This clonotype showed up many times. This chain links TRBV11-2 with TRBJ2-4, with D maybe TRBD1 (6 bases). Trimming pared 4 bases from V and 5 bases from J, leaving 9 bases between. Germline V lookup: CDR1 SGHAT, CDR2 FQNNGV. CDR3 length equals 13 residues. For the CDR3, the DNA is TGTGCCAGCAGCTCTGGGACACAAAACATTCAGTACTTC. Protein: CASSSGTQNIQYF. The full variable domain, with the rest looked up from reference TRBV11-2 and TRBJ2-4, is EAGVAQSPRYKIIEKRQSVAFWCNPISGHATLYWYQQILGQGPKLLIQFQNNGVVDDSQLPKDRFSAERLKGVDSTLKIQPAKLEDSAVYLCASSSGTQNIQYFGAGTRLSVL.

Ten or more counts support this clonotype. The chain links TRBV18 to TRBJ2-5; D perhaps matches TRBD1 (7 bases). Deletions cut 0 bases from V and 3 bases from J, with 11 bases between. This CDR3 contains 15 residues. Germline CDR1 is KGHSH and CDR2 is LQKENI. This chain's CDR3 is CASSPPGRGEETQYF. The CDR3 DNA follows: TGTGCCAGCTCACCACCGGGCAGGGGGGAAGAGACCCAGTACTTC.

This chain connects TRBV7-2 to TRBJ2-2; D ambiguous. Germline assignment: CDR1 SGHTA and CDR2 FQGNSA. CDR3 length: 15 residues. Trimming shortened V by 6 bases and J by 6 bases, and 17 bases separated the two germline ends. The CDR3 DNA follows: TGTGCCAGCAGTCCCACCTTTATCCACCCCGGGGAGCTGTTTTTT. Amino acids: CASSPTFIHPGELFF. Full variable domain (missing parts from reference TRBV7-2 and TRBJ2-2): GAGVSQSPSNKVTEKGKDVELRCDPISGHTALYWYRQSLGQGLEFLIYFQGNSAPDKSGLPSDRFSAERTGGSVSTLTIQRTQQEDSAVYLCASSPTFIHPGELFFGEGSRLTVL.

The chain is built from TRBV19 and TRBJ1-5; D possibly corresponds to TRBD1 (6 bases). Germline values: CDR1 LNHDA, CDR2 SQIVND (reference sequence). The CDR3 contains 13 residues. V shed 7 bases and J shed 6 bases, with 13 bases lying between them. The chain's CDR3 is CASTPGGGQPQHF. CDR3 nucleotides: TGTGCCAGTACCCCGGGAGGGGGTCAGCCCCAGCATTTT.

This clonotype was counted at least ten times. The chain combines TRBV9 with TRBJ2-3, with D perhaps matching TRBD2 (7 bases). The germline V gene encodes CDR1 SGDLS and CDR2 YYNGEE. The V end was cut by 0 bases, the J end by 2 bases, with 16 bases between. This CDR3 comprises 17 residues. This chain's CDR3 is CASSVAGAGAYTDTQYF. CDR3 sequence (DNA): TGTGCCAGCAGCGTAGCCGGGGCGGGGGCCTACACAGATACGCAGTATTTT.